Listed here are 26 T cell receptor beta chains from one sample, sequenced in a study of blood T cell repertoires in COVID-19. Generated by immunoSEQ multiplex PCR, the TCRdb table keeps only in-frame clones and is missing some. Counted here are approximately 150,000 clones, 70% to 90% occurring once; the ten biggest clones make up over 2.5%. Sequenced input: peripheral blood. Every receptor here comes from a human donor with acute or convalescent COVID-19. The donor label of this sample is uncertain.

The rearrangement uses TRBV2 and TRBJ2-3; the D gene is possibly TRBD2 (5 bases). CDR1 SNHLY and CDR2 FYNNEI come from the germline V gene. The CDR3 is made up of 14 amino acids. V was shortened by 4 bases and J by 2 bases, with 10 bases between the two germline ends. This chain's CDR3 is CASSASSPTDTQYF. The CDR3 nucleotides are TGTGCCAGCAGTGCTAGCAGTCCCACAGATACGCAGTATTTT.

The rearrangement links TRBV2 to TRBJ1-2; the match to TRBD1 covers 9 bases. There are 17 residues in the CDR3. Germline CDR1 is SNHLY and CDR2 is FYNNEI. The V gene end was trimmed by 5 bases and the J gene end by 4 bases; junction bases not matched to a gene: 14. Here the CDR3 reads CASSPGTGLLPPYGYTF. CDR3 nucleotide sequence: TGTGCCAGCAGTCCCGGGACAGGGCTCCTTCCACCCTATGGCTACACCTTC.

The chain employs TRBV7-3 and TRBJ2-5, with D possibly being TRBD2 (5 bases). The CDR3 spans 11 residues. CDR1 is SGHTA and CDR2 is FQGTGA in the germline V gene. V was cut by 4 bases and J by 5 bases, with 5 bases left in between. CDR3 nucleotide sequence: TGTGCCAGCAGCTCGGGGGAGACCCAGTACTTC. Translated, it gives CASSSGETQYF.

The chain recombines TRBV7-2 with TRBJ1-2; 10 bases are a match to TRBD1. V shed 5 bases, J shed 8 bases, and the junction held 8 bases outside the gene matches. The CDR3 is 14 residues long. Germline CDR1 and CDR2: SGHTA and FQGNSA. The chain's CDR3 is CASSATGGATGYTF. The CDR3 DNA is TGTGCCAGCAGCGCGACAGGGGGCGCGACCGGCTACACCTTC.

Points on this clone: The sample holds other DNA sequences that translate to the same CDR3. This chain connects TRBV9 to TRBJ2-2; tentatively, D is TRBD2 (5 bases). Trimming removed 1 base from V and 7 bases from J, with 8 bases in between. The germline gives CDR1 SGDLS, CDR2 YYNGEE. The CDR3 is 13 residues long. The CDR3 loop is CASSVSAGGELFF. CDR3 in DNA: TGTGCCAGCAGCGTATCTGCGGGCGGGGAGCTGTTTTTT.

This chain joins TRBV7-9 and TRBJ1-4; 9 nucleotides match TRBD1. After removal of 6 bases from V and 7 bases from J, the junction contained 6 bases not matched to a gene. CDR1 and CDR2 (germline): SEHNR, FQNEAQ (reference sequence). This CDR3 region has 14 residues. The CDR3 reads CASRTGTGTEKLFF. CDR3 DNA sequence: TGTGCCAGCAGAACCGGGACAGGGACTGAAAAACTGTTTTTT.

This chain joins TRBV10-3 and TRBJ1-6; TRBD1 matches at 9 bases. The CDR3 extends over 14 amino acids. The junction had 5 bases not matched to a gene; V was cut back by 6 bases and J by 8 bases. Germline V lookup: CDR1 ENHRY, CDR2 SYGVKD. The CDR3 protein is CAISRQGGDSPLHF. In DNA, the CDR3 is TGTGCCATCAGCAGACAGGGGGGGGATTCACCCCTCCACTTT.

The chain carries TRBV5-1 and TRBJ2-7; TRBD2 matches 13 bases. There are 15 residues in the CDR3. CDR1 SGHRS and CDR2 YFSETQ come from the germline V gene. With 5 bases clipped from V and 3 bases from J, the junction kept 5 bases outside the gene matches. CDR3: CASRVTSGGVYEQYF. The CDR3 nucleotides are TGCGCCAGCAGAGTTACTAGCGGGGGGGTCTACGAGCAGTACTTC.

This chain joins TRBV5-1 and TRBJ2-5; 10 bases match TRBD2. Germline CDR1 SGHRS, CDR2 YFSETQ. With V trimmed by 0 bases and J by 4 bases, 6 bases remained unmatched. CDR3 length equals 16 residues. The CDR3 loop reads CASSLGAGGFGETQYF. The CDR3 nucleotides are TGCGCCAGCAGCTTGGGAGCGGGGGGGTTTGGAGAGACCCAGTACTTC.

This chain links TRBV27 with TRBJ2-5; a weak D match, TRBD2 (5 bases). CDR1 is MNHEY, CDR2 SMNVEV, per germline (reference sequence). V was pared by 3 bases and J by 3 bases, with 8 bases between. The CDR3 has 13 residues. CDR3 in amino acids: CASSFDGKETQYF. The CDR3 nucleotides are TGTGCCAGCAGTTTCGACGGGAAAGAGACCCAGTACTTC.

The rearrangement joins TRBV6-6 to TRBJ1-4; TRBD1 agrees at 7 bases. CDR3 length equals 15 residues. CDR1 is MNHNY and CDR2 is SVGAGI in the germline V gene (reference sequence). With V trimmed by 2 bases and J by 0 bases, 0 bases remained unmatched. The CDR3, as DNA: TGTGCCAGCAGTTACACAGGGGCAACTAATGAAAAACTGTTTTTT. It codes for CASSYTGATNEKLFF.

The chain employs TRBV10-3 and TRBJ1-5; D remains ambiguous. The V and J ends lost 1 base and 3 bases respectively, with 7 bases between them. The CDR3 has 14 amino acids. Germline V lookup: CDR1 ENHRY, CDR2 SYGVKD. CDR3 bases: TGTGCCATCAGTGAGTGGGGAGACAATCAGCCCCAGCATTTT. Its translation: CAISEWGDNQPQHF.

The chain links TRBV14 to TRBJ1-4; D is ambiguous. The CDR3 is 15 amino acids. The germline V gene has CDR1 SGHDN and CDR2 FVKESK. V lost 0 bases and J 8 bases, leaving 13 bases between the germline ends. The CDR3 reads CASSQDPGVGEKLFF. The CDR3 region has the DNA TGTGCCAGCAGCCAAGATCCCGGGGTGGGAGAAAAACTGTTTTTT. The whole variable domain, remainder taken from reference TRBV14 and TRBJ1-4, is EAGVTQFPSHSVIEKGQTVTLRCDPISGHDNLYWYRRVMGKEIKFLLHFVKESKQDESGMPNNRFLAERTGGTYSTLKVQPAELEDSGVYFCASSQDPGVGEKLFFGSGTQLSVL.

This chain links TRBV6-6 with TRBJ1-6; 7 nucleotides match TRBD1. CDR1 and CDR2 (germline): MNHNY, SVGAGI (reference sequence). The CDR3 loop spans 13 amino acids. With 10 bases clipped from V and 11 bases from J, the junction kept 11 bases outside the gene matches. The CDR3 nucleotides are TGTGCCACCGAAACGACAGGGAATACACCCCTCCACTTT. As protein: CATETTGNTPLHF.

The chain carries TRBV6-2 or TRBV6-3 and TRBJ2-7, with D possibly matching TRBD1 (5 bases). Trimming shortened V by 6 bases and J by 1 base, and 16 bases separated the two germline ends. The CDR3 covers 15 residues. Germline V lookup: CDR1 MNHEY, CDR2 SVGEGT. The CDR3 nucleotides are TGTGCCAGCAGCCATCAGACTGGGGCTTCCTACGAGCAGTACTTC. Encoded protein: CASSHQTGASYEQYF.

This chain links TRBV5-6 with TRBJ1-6; the match to TRBD1 covers 9 bases. CDR1 is SGHDT, CDR2 YYEEEE, per germline. The trim removed 0 bases at V and 10 bases at J, leaving 8 bases unmatched. The CDR3 has 16 amino acids. The CDR3 is CASSLAGDRVTSPLHF. The CDR3 region has the DNA TGTGCCAGCAGCTTGGCCGGGGACAGGGTGACCTCACCCCTCCACTTT.

V is TRBV19 and J is TRBJ1-5, with 7 bases aligning to TRBD1. Looked up from germline, CDR1 is LNHDA and CDR2 is SQIVND (reference sequence). The CDR3 extends over 15 amino acids. V trimming: 5 bases; J trimming: 4 bases; junction bases outside the gene matches: 8. The CDR3 sequence: CASSSGTAMNQPQHF. In DNA, the CDR3 is TGTGCCAGTAGTTCAGGGACAGCGATGAATCAGCCCCAGCATTTT.

V usage is TRBV6-2 or TRBV6-3 and J usage is TRBJ1-1, with TRBD1 identical over 11 bases. V lost 6 bases and J lost 5; bases outside the gene matches: 8. Germline-derived CDR1 and CDR2 are MNHEY and SVGEGT. This CDR3 is 15 amino acids long. This chain's CDR3 is CASSSPGTGGTEAFF. As DNA, the CDR3 is TGTGCCAGCAGCAGTCCCGGGACAGGGGGGACTGAAGCTTTCTTT.

This clone was seen a handful of times. J is TRBJ1-2 and V is TRBV5-4, with unresolved D. The ends were cut back, 3 bases at V and 6 bases at J, with 15 bases in the middle. The CDR3 extends over 14 amino acids. Germline-derived CDR1 and CDR2 are SGHNT and YYREEE (reference sequence). CDR3 DNA sequence: TGTGCCAGCAGCTCCGTCGGGAATTGGGATGGCTACACCTTC. Its translation is CASSSVGNWDGYTF.

The rearrangement uses TRBV30 and TRBJ2-1; TRBD2 agrees at 8 bases. The CDR3 length is 14 residues. V was pared by 2 bases and J by 4 bases, with 4 bases of the junction left unmatched. CDR1 and CDR2 from the germline V gene are GTSNPN and SVGIG (reference sequence). The CDR3 coding sequence is TGTGCCTGGAGTATACTAGCGGCTTACAATGAGCAGTTCTTC. Encoded protein: CAWSILAAYNEQFF. Supplemented by reference TRBV30 and TRBJ2-1, the full variable domain reads SQTIHQWPATLVQPVGSPLSLECTVEGTSNPNLYWYRQAAGRGLQLLFYSVGIGQISSEVPQNLSASRPQDRQFILSSKKLLLSDSGFYLCAWSILAAYNEQFFGPGTRLTVL.

The V call is TRBV11-1, the J call TRBJ2-3; the D gene is possibly TRBD2 (5 bases). The ends were cut back, 1 base at V and 3 bases at J, with 8 bases in the middle. CDR3 length: 14 amino acids. The germline CDR1 and CDR2 sequences are SGHAT and FQDESV (reference sequence). In DNA form, the CDR3 reads TGTGCCAGCAGCTTAGACTCGGGAACAGATACGCAGTATTTT. As protein: CASSLDSGTDTQYF.

The chain joins TRBV6-5 to TRBJ2-7, with D maybe TRBD2 (5 bases). CDR3 length: 12 residues. In germline, CDR1 is MNHEY, CDR2 SVGAGI. The V end lost 10 bases, the J end lost 7 bases, and 17 bases lay between the germline ends. The chain's CDR3 is CAIRKSPGEQYF. CDR3 nucleotides: TGTGCCATCCGCAAAAGTCCGGGGGAGCAGTACTTC.

The V gene is TRBV5-5, the J gene TRBJ1-2; 7 nucleotides agree with TRBD1. Germline CDR1 reads SGHKS; CDR2 reads YYEKEE (reference sequence). The CDR3 totals 15 residues. The J segment lost 1 base and the V segment lost 4 bases, leaving 7 bases of the junction unmatched. The CDR3 coding sequence is TGTGCCAGCAGCCGGACAACAGGGGTTAACTATGGCTACACCTTC. Translation: CASSRTTGVNYGYTF.

This sequence joins TRBV11-2 and TRBJ2-2, with 14 bases matching TRBD2. V lost 0 bases, J lost 5 bases, and 8 bases stayed unmatched. This CDR3 has 19 amino acids. The germline CDR1 and CDR2 sequences are SGHAT and FQNNGV. CDR3 protein: CASSLDPRLAGGVTGELFF. CDR3 in DNA: TGTGCCAGCAGCTTAGATCCCCGACTAGCGGGAGGGGTAACCGGGGAGCTGTTTTTT.

The V call is TRBV18, the J call TRBJ1-5, with 8 bases fitting TRBD1. Trimming at V came to 3 bases and at J to 7 bases, leaving 8 bases not matched to a gene. The germline gives CDR1 KGHSH, CDR2 LQKENI. The CDR3 sequence is 15 residues long. The CDR3 DNA follows: TGTGCCAGCTCACCCATTCAGGGGACAGGACAGCCCCAGCATTTT. It yields the protein CASSPIQGTGQPQHF.

The rearrangement uses TRBV19 and TRBJ1-2, with D hard to call. This CDR3 spans 14 amino acids. V was clipped by 3 bases and J by 10 bases, with 18 bases between them. The germline V gene encodes CDR1 LNHDA and CDR2 SQIVND (reference sequence). CDR3 DNA sequence: TGTGCCAGTAGTATGCCGGGGATGATGTCCTCCTACACCTTC. Translated: CASSMPGMMSSYTF. The whole variable domain, filled in from reference TRBV19 and TRBJ1-2, reads DGGITQSPKYLFRKEGQNVTLSCEQNLNHDAMYWYRQDPGQGLRLIYYSQIVNDFQKGDIAEGYSVSREKKESFPLTVTSAQKNPTAFYLCASSMPGMMSSYTFGSGTRLTVV.